Presented here are 21 T cell receptor beta chains from one specimen sequenced in a study of T cells in tuberculosis (dated by TCRdb to the late 2010s). The method was the immunoSEQ multiplex PCR assay. TCRdb took this table from immuneACCESS and kept in-frame rearrangements with V and J called. Such tables lack part of the clones; where checked against another copy, unresolved V genes explain under half of the gap, and the rest is unexplained. For this sample the table gives tens of thousands of clones, of which approximately 90% were detected only once. 7% to 8% of the sample is taken by the ten largest. The sequenced material came from PBMCs. These receptors were collected from a donor aged 10 to 29 with latent tuberculosis or without tuberculosis infection. Some clones in this sample may be carry-over from other donors' samples.

The rearrangement links TRBV5-1 to TRBJ1-4; D might be TRBD1 (5 bases). The CDR3 has 14 residues. The germline CDR1 and CDR2 sequences are SGHRS and YFSETQ. Trimming took 4 bases from V and 7 from J, leaving 14 bases between them. This CDR3 is CASSIGTYGEKLFF. The CDR3 DNA follows: TGCGCCAGCAGCATCGGGACTTACGGTGAAAAACTGTTTTTT.

V is TRBV15 and J is TRBJ1-6; unclear D gene. The CDR3 sequence is 16 residues long. The V end was cut by 1 base, the J end by 6 bases, with 13 bases between. CDR1 is LNHNV, CDR2 YYDKDF, per germline (reference sequence). CDR3 in DNA: TGTGCCACCAGCAGAGGTCTCATGACTTTTAATTCACCCCTCCACTTT. It is translated as CATSRGLMTFNSPLHF.

This clone appeared a few times. V gene TRBV7-9 combines with J gene TRBJ1-6; possibly TRBD1 for D (5 bases). The CDR3 has 14 amino acids. V was trimmed by 1 base and J by 9 bases, leaving 10 bases between them. The germline V gene has CDR1 SEHNR and CDR2 FQNEAQ (reference sequence). CDR3 nucleotides: TGTGCCAGCAGCTTAGGGGGCCAGGGTTCACCCCTCCACTTT. Residues: CASSLGGQGSPLHF. The full variable domain, with the rest looked up from reference TRBV7-9 and TRBJ1-6, is DTGVSQNPRHKITKRGQNVTFRCDPISEHNRLYWYRQTLGQGPEFLTYFQNEAQLEKSRLLSDRFSAERPKGSFSTLEIQRTEQGDSAMYLCASSLGGQGSPLHFGNGTRLTVT.

The V call is TRBV11-2, the J call TRBJ1-1; weak D call: TRBD1 (5 bases). This CDR3 has 16 amino acids. The V gene lost 2 bases and the J gene lost 1 base, with 14 bases spanning the gap. Germline V CDR1 and CDR2: SGHAT, FQNNGV. CDR3 nucleotides: TGTGCCAGCAGCTTACTTTCAACAGGACAGAACACTGAAGCTTTCTTT. It is translated as CASSLLSTGQNTEAFF.

This clone was counted a single time. V and J are TRBV2 and TRBJ2-2, with a weak D call TRBD2 (6 bases). The CDR3 runs 14 residues. V gave up 3 bases and J gave up 6 bases, with 11 bases separating them. In germline, CDR1 is SNHLY, CDR2 FYNNEI. CDR3 nucleotide sequence: TGTGCCAGCAGTGACGGAGGGAGCCCCGGGGAGCTGTTTTTT. Residues: CASSDGGSPGELFF.

The chain carries TRBV5-4 and TRBJ2-7; TRBD2 aligns across 15 bases. This CDR3 region has 16 residues. CDR1 and CDR2 from the germline V gene are SGHNT and YYREEE (reference sequence). J lost 6 bases, V lost 4 bases, and 8 bases had no gene match. This CDR3 is CASSPPGTSGRFEQYF. The CDR3 coding sequence is TGTGCCAGCAGCCCTCCCGGGACTAGCGGGAGGTTCGAGCAGTACTTC.

This chain uses TRBV30 with TRBJ2-2, with unresolved D. CDR3 size: 13 residues. Trimming cost V 1 base and J 6 bases, with 9 bases left between them. The germline V gene has CDR1 GTSNPN and CDR2 SVGIG (reference sequence). The CDR3 sequence: CAWSEELSGELFF. DNA for the CDR3: TGTGCCTGGAGTGAGGAACTATCCGGGGAGCTGTTTTTT.

V usage is TRBV5-1 and J usage is TRBJ2-2; D may be TRBD2 (6 bases). The CDR3 length is 13 residues. V was trimmed by 3 bases and J by 6 bases, leaving 9 bases between them. Looked up from germline, CDR1 is SGHRS and CDR2 is YFSETQ. CDR3 in amino acids: CASSSGTSGELFF. The CDR3 DNA is TGCGCCAGCAGCTCCGGGACTTCCGGGGAGCTGTTTTTT.

The chain is built from TRBV14 and TRBJ1-1; the D is unclear. V dropped 4 bases and J dropped 8 bases, with 17 bases sitting between them. The germline V gene has CDR1 SGHDN and CDR2 FVKESK. The CDR3 contains 14 residues. This CDR3 is CASSPPGGVWEAFF. DNA for the CDR3: TGTGCCAGCAGCCCCCCCGGCGGAGTTTGGGAAGCTTTCTTT.

J is TRBJ2-5 and V is TRBV19; no clear D gene. CDR1 and CDR2 from the germline V gene are LNHDA and SQIVND (reference sequence). The CDR3 has 13 amino acids. Trimming pared 5 bases from V and 0 bases from J, leaving 7 bases between. The CDR3 DNA reads as TGTGCCAGTAGTTCGGTGTACCAAGAGACCCAGTACTTC. Translation: CASSSVYQETQYF.

This clone occurred once. The chain joins TRBV30 to TRBJ2-2, with TRBD1 as a possible D gene (5 bases). The germline V gene has CDR1 GTSNPN and CDR2 SVGIG (reference sequence). The V and J ends lost 2 bases and 4 bases respectively, with 14 bases between them. The CDR3 spans 15 residues. CDR3 bases: TGTGCCTGGAGTCCAGGGAATCGACGCACCGGGGAGCTGTTTTTT. Translation: CAWSPGNRRTGELFF.

The rearrangement uses TRBV6-5 and TRBJ1-4, with 10 bases that match TRBD1. The germline V gene encodes CDR1 MNHEY and CDR2 SVGAGI. The V and J ends lost 7 bases and 14 bases, in that order; junction bases with no gene match: 10. This CDR3 is built from 13 residues. The CDR3 nucleotides read TGTGCCAGCACCGGGGGACAGGGGTTTACTCTGTTTTTT. It codes for CASTGGQGFTLFF.

This chain joins TRBV2 and TRBJ2-3, with 8 bases identical to TRBD2. The CDR3 has 15 amino acids. Per the germline V gene, CDR1 is SNHLY and CDR2 is FYNNEI. V shed 6 bases and J 0 bases; nucleotides not matched to a gene: 5. CDR3 sequence reads: CASSAGLASTDTQYF. The CDR3, as DNA: TGTGCCAGCAGCGCCGGACTAGCAAGCACAGATACGCAGTATTTT.

This clone was counted once. This sequence joins TRBV5-6 and TRBJ1-1; D gene uncertain. Germline CDR1 SGHDT, CDR2 YYEEEE. The CDR3 is 12 residues long. V was trimmed by 2 bases and J by 11 bases, leaving 13 bases between them. CDR3 DNA: TGTGCCAGCAGCTTAAAAGAGTCTCGGGCTTTCTTT. It specifies CASSLKESRAFF.

This sequence joins TRBV11-2 and TRBJ2-7, with 9 bases aligning to TRBD1. Trimming took 1 base from V and 6 from J; bases not matched to a gene: 10. The CDR3 has 16 residues. Germline V lookup: CDR1 SGHAT, CDR2 FQNNGV. The CDR3 sequence is CASSLGRYRGQGEQYF. The CDR3 coding sequence is TGTGCCAGCAGCTTAGGGAGGTACAGGGGGCAGGGCGAGCAGTACTTC.

This clone appeared once. CDR3 in amino acids: CASSQETRGNEQFF. As DNA, the CDR3 is TGCGCCAGCAGCCAAGAAACGCGGGGCAATGAGCAGTTCTTC. The chain uses TRBV4-1 and TRBJ2-1; D is perhaps TRBD2 (6 bases). Trimming took 0 bases from V and 6 from J, leaving 9 bases between them. The CDR3 has 14 amino acids. Germline V CDR1 and CDR2: MGHRA, YSYEKL.

The gene calls are TRBV27 and TRBJ1-1; 8 bases are shared with TRBD1. The length of the CDR3 is 16 residues. CDR1 and CDR2 (germline): MNHEY, SMNVEV (reference sequence). The trim removed 0 bases at V and 1 base at J, leaving 4 bases unmatched. The CDR3 loop reads CASSLSGQGGNTEAFF. The CDR3 region has the DNA TGTGCCAGCAGTTTATCAGGACAGGGAGGGAACACTGAAGCTTTCTTT.

This clone was detected once. The J gene is TRBJ2-7, the V gene TRBV4-1; 10 bases align to TRBD1. This CDR3 comprises 14 residues. V was clipped by 3 bases and J by 5 bases; unmatched bases: 4. Germline loops: CDR1 MGHRA, CDR2 YSYEKL. CDR3 sequence (DNA): TGCGCCAGCAGCCATTCCGGGACAGGGGACGAGCAGTACTTC. It codes for CASSHSGTGDEQYF.

The CDR3: CASSDPGLAKYEQYF. Written as DNA, the CDR3 is TGTGCCAGCAGTGATCCGGGACTAGCGAAGTACGAGCAGTACTTC. The chain couples TRBV6-1 to TRBJ2-7; 10 bases are a match to TRBD2. After removal of 3 bases from V and 4 bases from J, the junction contained 6 bases not matched to a gene. Germline V gives CDR1 MNHNS, CDR2 SASEGT. This CDR3 has 15 residues.

The CDR3 reads CASSISSGTGTYEQYF. The CDR3 region has the DNA TGTGCCAGTAGTATCTCCTCCGGGACAGGTACCTACGAGCAGTACTTC. V usage is TRBV19 and J usage is TRBJ2-7, with 8 nucleotides matching TRBD1. Germline CDR1 is LNHDA and CDR2 is SQIVND (reference sequence). The CDR3 sequence is 16 residues long. The V and J ends lost 3 bases and 2 bases, in that order; junction bases with no gene match: 9.

The gene calls are TRBV2 and TRBJ1-6; the match to TRBD1 covers 10 bases. CDR3 length equals 14 residues. The germline V gene encodes CDR1 SNHLY and CDR2 FYNNEI. V dropped 4 bases and J dropped 10; count of bases not matched to a gene: 4. CDR3 sequence reads: CASSGGTGASPLHF. CDR3 nucleotides: TGTGCCAGCAGTGGAGGGACAGGGGCATCACCCCTCCACTTT. Full variable domain (remainder filled in from reference TRBV2 and TRBJ1-6): EPEVTQTPSHQVTQMGQEVILRCVPISNHLYFYWYRQILGQKVEFLVSFYNNEISEKSEIFDDQFSVERPDGSNFTLKIRSTKLEDSAMYFCASSGGTGASPLHFGNGTRLTVT.